The 8 T cell receptor beta chains given below trace back to one sample, sequenced in a study. Each CDR3 protein gets one entry after TCRdb re-called the 5' RACE reads with MiXCR. Of some 32,000 distinct CDR3 sequences listed, approximately 25% were seen once; the top ten hold around 4.5%. Sequenced material: memory CD4+ T cells sorted from blood. Subset in this sample: memory CD4+ T cells, CD4+CD45RO+CD25-. All receptors derive from a female donor with breast cancer.

V usage is TRBV7-2 and J usage is TRBJ1-1; D unclear. The germline V gene encodes CDR1 SGHTA and CDR2 FQGNSA. V lost 7 bases and J 6 bases, leaving 15 bases between the germline ends. The CDR3 covers 13 residues. CDR3 DNA sequence: TGTGCCAGCACCCATATCGGGAGCGCTGAAGCTTTCTTT. Translating gives CASTHIGSAEAFF. The full variable domain, rest sourced from reference TRBV7-2 and TRBJ1-1, is GAGVSQSPSNKVTEKGKDVELRCDPISGHTALYWYRQSLGQGLEFLIYFQGNSAPDKSGLPSDRFSAERTGGSVSTLTIQRTQQEDSAVYLCASTHIGSAEAFFGQGTRLTVV.

This clonotype was recorded a few times. The V and J genes are TRBV4-3 and TRBJ2-1; 9 positions match TRBD1. CDR3 size: 17 residues. V shed 4 bases, J shed 6 bases, and the junction held 13 bases outside the gene matches. The germline V gene encodes CDR1 LGHNA and CDR2 YSLEER. The CDR3 DNA reads TGCGCCAGCAGCCCAAACACCCCGGGACAGGGAATCAATGAGCAGTTCTTC. Residues: CASSPNTPGQGINEQFF.

The chain couples TRBV7-3 to TRBJ2-1; 9 positions match TRBD1. This CDR3 comprises 12 residues. Germline trimming cut 5 bases from V and 9 bases from J; bases unmatched to any gene: 2. Germline CDR1 reads SGHTA; CDR2 reads FQGTGA. CDR3 amino acids: CASSMTGGEQFF. CDR3 coding DNA: TGTGCCAGCAGCATGACAGGGGGTGAGCAGTTCTTC. The complete variable domain, with remaining parts taken from reference TRBV7-3 and TRBJ2-1, reads GAGVSQTPSNKVTEKGKYVELRCDPISGHTALYWYRQSLGQGPEFLIYFQGTGAADDSGLPNDRFFAVRPEGSVSTLKIQRTERGDSAVYLCASSMTGGEQFFGPGTRLTVL.

The chain uses TRBV7-3 and TRBJ2-3, with 10 bases fitting TRBD2. CDR3 length: 14 amino acids. V was clipped by 1 base and J by 6 bases; unmatched bases: 1. Germline CDR1 is SGHTA and CDR2 is FQGTGA. This CDR3 reads CASSLMTSGDTQYF. In DNA form, the CDR3 reads TGTGCCAGCAGCTTAATGACTAGCGGGGATACGCAGTATTTT.

The gene calls are TRBV6-2 or TRBV6-3 and TRBJ2-7; D call uncertain. The CDR3 consists of 12 residues. Germline V gene sequence: CDR1 MNHEY, CDR2 SVGEGT. The V gene lost 2 bases and the J gene lost 1 base, with 3 bases spanning the gap. The CDR3 is CASSYRSYEQYF. The CDR3 DNA reads as TGTGCCAGCAGTTACCGTTCCTACGAGCAGTACTTC.

Only a few counts were recorded for this clonotype. This chain connects TRBV5-5 to TRBJ2-7, with 7 bases matching TRBD1. Per the germline V gene, CDR1 is SGHKS and CDR2 is YYEKEE (reference sequence). This CDR3 is built from 12 residues. Unmatched junction bases numbered 1, after V lost 5 bases and J lost 2 bases. CDR3 amino acids: CASRTGPYEQYF. CDR3 DNA sequence: TGTGCCAGCAGGACAGGGCCCTACGAGCAGTACTTC.

This clonotype is medium-sized (0.01 to 0.1%). V gene TRBV9 combines with J gene TRBJ1-4; D not resolved. This CDR3 is 15 amino acids long. Trimming removed 0 bases at V and 6 bases at J, with 12 bases between. The germline V gene encodes CDR1 SGDLS and CDR2 YYNGEE. The CDR3 loop is CASSVGQDGDEKLFF. CDR3 nucleotide sequence: TGTGCCAGCAGCGTAGGGCAGGACGGGGATGAAAAACTGTTTTTT. The entire variable domain, with the rest obtained from reference TRBV9 and TRBJ1-4, is as follows: DSGVTQTPKHLITATGQRVTLRCSPRSGDLSVYWYQQSLDQGLQFLIQYYNGEERAKGNILERFSAQQFPDLHSELNLSSLELGDSALYFCASSVGQDGDEKLFFGSGTQLSVL.

The chain is built from TRBV27 and TRBJ2-6, with D perhaps TRBD1 (6 bases). The ends were cut back, 6 bases at V and 2 bases at J, with 11 bases in the middle. CDR3 length: 15 residues. Germline V gives CDR1 MNHEY, CDR2 SMNVEV (reference sequence). CDR3 coding DNA: TGTGCCAGCAGACAGGGTTTCGCTGGGGCCAACGTCCTGACTTTC. This gives the protein CASRQGFAGANVLTF. The full variable domain, rest sourced from reference TRBV27 and TRBJ2-6, is EAQVTQNPRYLITVTGKKLTVTCSQNMNHEYMSWYRQDPGLGLRQIYYSMNVEVTDKGDVPEGYKVSRKEKRNFPLILESPSPNQTSLYFCASRQGFAGANVLTFGAGSRLTVL.